This T cell receptor (beta chain) comes out of a study of siplizumab effects on memory and regulatory T cells. The CDR3 extends over 14 amino acids. Germline V CDR1 and CDR2: SGHRS, YFSETQ. The V gene lost 8 bases and the J gene lost 4 bases, with 19 bases spanning the gap. Overall study results and limits: Proliferating siplizumab-culture Tregs lacked confirmation of suppressive function. With siplizumab, mappable alloreactive CD4+ clones averaged approximately 69% Treg-derived, versus about 29% in controls. Unstimulated naive T cells seemed to show more diversity than memory cells did, and they also seemed to be among the major contributors to the alloresponse.

Assays captured about 10^5 TCR templates per sample. Libraries were prepared by immunoSEQ multiplex PCR; TCRdb keeps only in-frame clonotypes and omits some of them. The sample holds some 100,000 clones, roughly 94% seen once. Comments on this clone: Its antigen is not known.

The chain uses TRBV5-1 and TRBJ2-7; perhaps TRBD2 as D (5 bases). Sample: non-Treg CD4+ T cells sorted from blood. This sequence was found in a human donor in good health. The CDR3 reads CARDKEGGRYEQYF. The CDR3 DNA sequence: TGCGCCAGGGATAAAGAGGGTGGTCGGTACGAGCAGTACTTC. The variable domain in full, completed from reference TRBV5-1 and TRBJ2-7, reads KAGVTQTPRYLIKTRGQQVTLSCSPISGHRSVSWYQQTPGQGLQFLFEYFSETQRNKGNFPGRFSGRQFSNSRSEMNVSTLELGDSALYLCARDKEGGRYEQYFGPGTRLTVT.